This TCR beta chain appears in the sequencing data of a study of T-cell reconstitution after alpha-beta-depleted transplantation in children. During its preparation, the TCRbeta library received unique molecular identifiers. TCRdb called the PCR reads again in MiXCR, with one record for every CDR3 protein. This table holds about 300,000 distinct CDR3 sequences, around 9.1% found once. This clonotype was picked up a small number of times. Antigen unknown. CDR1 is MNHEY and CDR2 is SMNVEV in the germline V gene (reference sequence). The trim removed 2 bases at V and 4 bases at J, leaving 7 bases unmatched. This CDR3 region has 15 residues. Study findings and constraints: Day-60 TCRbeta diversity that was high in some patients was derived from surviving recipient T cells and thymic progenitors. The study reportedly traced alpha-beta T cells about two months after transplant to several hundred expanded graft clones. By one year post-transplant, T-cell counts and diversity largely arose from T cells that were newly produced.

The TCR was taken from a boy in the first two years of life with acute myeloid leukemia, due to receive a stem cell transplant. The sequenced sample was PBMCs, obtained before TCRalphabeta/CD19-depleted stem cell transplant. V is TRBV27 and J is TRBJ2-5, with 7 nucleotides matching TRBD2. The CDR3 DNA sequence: TGTGCCAGCAGTTTACGGGGGAGGGCCGGAGAGACCCAGTACTTC. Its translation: CASSLRGRAGETQYF.